A single sample is the source of the 8 T cell receptor beta chains below, sequenced in a study of T-cell reconstitution after alpha-beta-depleted transplantation in children. Unique molecular identifiers were incorporated when the TCRbeta library was constructed. TCRdb itself ran the PCR reads through MiXCR, one entry per CDR3 protein. The sample holds over 100,000 distinct CDR3 sequences, approximately 10% seen once. The sequencing here drew on PBMCs, taken before TCRalphabeta/CD19-depleted stem cell transplant. Receptors were obtained from a boy aged 2 to 10 with acute lymphoblastic leukemia, due to receive a stem cell transplant.

This clonotype was picked up a small number of times. The chain recombines TRBV27 with TRBJ1-5; 7 positions agree with TRBD1. The CDR3 spans 17 residues. The J segment lost 3 bases and the V segment lost 6 bases, leaving 14 bases of the junction unmatched. Per germline, CDR1 MNHEY and CDR2 SMNVEV (reference sequence). The CDR3 is CASSMTGMGRSNQPQHF. The DNA of the CDR3 is TGTGCCAGCAGCATGACAGGGATGGGGAGGTCCAATCAGCCCCAGCATTTT.

The V call is TRBV2, the J call TRBJ2-1; D is unclear. Germline CDR1 reads SNHLY; CDR2 reads FYNNEI. V was pared by 3 bases and J by 6 bases, with 9 bases between. This CDR3 is built from 13 residues. The CDR3 DNA reads as TGTGCCAGCAGTGATGGTCAGTCCAATGAGCAGTTCTTC. Protein product: CASSDGQSNEQFF. The full variable domain, rest sourced from reference TRBV2 and TRBJ2-1, is EPEVTQTPSHQVTQMGQEVILRCVPISNHLYFYWYRQILGQKVEFLVSFYNNEISEKSEIFDDQFSVERPDGSNFTLKIRSTKLEDSAMYFCASSDGQSNEQFFGPGTRLTVL.

This clonotype was found many times. The V and J genes are TRBV6-5 and TRBJ1-2, with TRBD1 as a possible D gene (5 bases). The germline V gene encodes CDR1 MNHEY and CDR2 SVGAGI. There are 14 residues in the CDR3. With 6 bases removed from V and 5 bases from J, the gap between germline ends came to 16 bases. The CDR3 here is CASSNNLDIYGYTF. CDR3 DNA: TGTGCCAGCAGCAACAATCTGGACATTTATGGCTACACCTTC.

The chain combines TRBV7-9 with TRBJ1-5; D not resolved. Germline lookup yields CDR1 SEHNR and CDR2 FQNEAQ (reference sequence). This CDR3 region has 12 residues. V was shortened by 5 bases and J by 5 bases, with 7 bases between the two germline ends. The CDR3: CASSEGYQPQHF. DNA for the CDR3: TGTGCCAGCAGCGAGGGCTATCAGCCCCAGCATTTT.

This clonotype was counted a few times. The chain uses TRBV6-1 and TRBJ2-1; a possible D gene is TRBD2 (6 bases). Germline lookup yields CDR1 MNHNS and CDR2 SASEGT. CDR3 length equals 14 residues. Between the trimmed V and J ends, which lost 0 bases and 10 bases, there was a span of 13 bases. CDR3 sequence: CASSEATSSLEQFF. DNA for the CDR3: TGTGCCAGCAGTGAAGCTACTAGCAGCCTAGAGCAGTTCTTC.

The gene calls are TRBV27 and TRBJ2-7, with a possible D match to TRBD2 (6 bases). The CDR3 loop spans 13 amino acids. The germline V and J ends were trimmed by 8 bases and 2 bases, with 13 bases remaining between them. From germline, CDR1 is MNHEY and CDR2 SMNVEV (reference sequence). The CDR3 bases are TGTGCCAGCGCCTGGGGGGTTACCTACGAGCAGTACTTC. Translation gives CASAWGVTYEQYF.

This clonotype was seen ten or more times. The chain links TRBV5-1 to TRBJ2-3; D uncertain. This CDR3 region has 13 residues. Trimming took 7 bases from V and 1 from J, leaving 10 bases between them. Germline CDR1 and CDR2: SGHRS and YFSETQ. CDR3 in amino acids: CASLGSGTDTQYF. CDR3 DNA: TGCGCCAGCCTGGGGTCTGGCACAGATACGCAGTATTTT.

The rearrangement joins TRBV10-2 to TRBJ1-1, with TRBD1 matching 7 bases. This CDR3 comprises 11 residues. V lost 6 bases and J lost 10; bases outside the gene matches: 5. CDR1 and CDR2 from the germline V gene are WSHSY and SAAADI. The CDR3 here is CASSQTGRAFF. CDR3 DNA sequence: TGCGCCAGCAGCCAGACAGGGCGAGCTTTCTTT.